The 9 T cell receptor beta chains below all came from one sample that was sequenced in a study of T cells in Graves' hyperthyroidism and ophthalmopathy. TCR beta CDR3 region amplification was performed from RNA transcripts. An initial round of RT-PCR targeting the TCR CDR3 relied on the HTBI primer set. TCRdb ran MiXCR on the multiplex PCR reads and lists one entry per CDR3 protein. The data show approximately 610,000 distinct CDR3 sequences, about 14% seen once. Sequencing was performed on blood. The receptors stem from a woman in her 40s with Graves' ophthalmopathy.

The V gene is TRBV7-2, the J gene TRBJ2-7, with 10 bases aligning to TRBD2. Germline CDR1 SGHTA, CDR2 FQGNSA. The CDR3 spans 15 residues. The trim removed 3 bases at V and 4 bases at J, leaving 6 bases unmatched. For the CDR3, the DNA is TGTGCCAGCAGCTTCTCTAGCGGGAGCCAGTACGAGCAGTACTTC. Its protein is CASSFSSGSQYEQYF.

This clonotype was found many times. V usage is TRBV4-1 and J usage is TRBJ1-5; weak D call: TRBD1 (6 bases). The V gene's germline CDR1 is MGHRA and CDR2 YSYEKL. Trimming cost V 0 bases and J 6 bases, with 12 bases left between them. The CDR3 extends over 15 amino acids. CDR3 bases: TGCGCCAGCAGCCAAGATCAGGGACAAAGTCAGCCCCAGCATTTT. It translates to CASSQDQGQSQPQHF.

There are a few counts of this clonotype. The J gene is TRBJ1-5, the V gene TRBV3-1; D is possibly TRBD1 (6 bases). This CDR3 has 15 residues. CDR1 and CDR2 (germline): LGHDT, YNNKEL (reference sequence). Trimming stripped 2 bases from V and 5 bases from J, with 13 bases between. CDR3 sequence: CASSQSDREHQPQHF. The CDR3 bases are TGTGCCAGCAGCCAATCGGACAGAGAGCATCAGCCCCAGCATTTT. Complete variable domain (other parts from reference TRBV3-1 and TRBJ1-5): DTAVSQTPKYLVTQMGNDKSIKCEQNLGHDTMYWYKQDSKKFLKIMFSYNNKELIINETVPNRFSPKSPDKAHLNLHINSLELGDSAVYFCASSQSDREHQPQHFGDGTRLSIL.

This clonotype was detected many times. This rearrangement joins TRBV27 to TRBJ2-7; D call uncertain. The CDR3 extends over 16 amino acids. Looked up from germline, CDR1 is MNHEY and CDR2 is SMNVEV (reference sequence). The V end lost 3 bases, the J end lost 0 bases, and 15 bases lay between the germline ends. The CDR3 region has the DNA TGTGCCAGCAGTTTCTCGCCCAACCCTACCTCCTACGAGCAGTACTTC. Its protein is CASSFSPNPTSYEQYF.

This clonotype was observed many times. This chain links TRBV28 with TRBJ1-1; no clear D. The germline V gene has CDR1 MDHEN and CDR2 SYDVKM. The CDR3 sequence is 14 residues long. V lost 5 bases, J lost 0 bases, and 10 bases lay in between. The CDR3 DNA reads TGTGCCAGCAGTCCCGACCGAATGAACACTGAAGCTTTCTTT. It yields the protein CASSPDRMNTEAFF.

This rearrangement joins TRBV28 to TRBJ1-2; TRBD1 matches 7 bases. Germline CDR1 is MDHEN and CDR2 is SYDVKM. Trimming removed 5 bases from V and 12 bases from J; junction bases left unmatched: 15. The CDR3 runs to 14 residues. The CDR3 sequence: CASSTRQGGRGHTF. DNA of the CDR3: TGTGCCAGCAGTACCAGACAGGGAGGAAGAGGCCACACCTTC.

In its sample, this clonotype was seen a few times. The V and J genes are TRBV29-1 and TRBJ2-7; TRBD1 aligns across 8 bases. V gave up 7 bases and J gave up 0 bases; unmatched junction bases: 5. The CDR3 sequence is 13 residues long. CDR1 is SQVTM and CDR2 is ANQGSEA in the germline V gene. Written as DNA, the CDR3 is TGCAGCGCTGGGGACAGGAGCTCCTACGAGCAGTACTTC. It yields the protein CSAGDRSSYEQYF.

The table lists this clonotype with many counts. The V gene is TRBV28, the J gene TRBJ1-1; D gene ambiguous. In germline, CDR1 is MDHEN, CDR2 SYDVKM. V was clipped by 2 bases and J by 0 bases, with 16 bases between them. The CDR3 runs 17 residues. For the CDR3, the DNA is TGTGCCAGCAGTTTACTTGAGGGTGGCAGAATGAACACTGAAGCTTTCTTT. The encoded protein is CASSLLEGGRMNTEAFF.

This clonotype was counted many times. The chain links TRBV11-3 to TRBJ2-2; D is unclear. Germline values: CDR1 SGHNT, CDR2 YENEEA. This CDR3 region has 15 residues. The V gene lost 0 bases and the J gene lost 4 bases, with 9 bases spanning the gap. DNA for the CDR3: TGTGCCAGCAGCTTAGATGTAGAGAGCACCGGGGAGCTGTTTTTT. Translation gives CASSLDVESTGELFF.